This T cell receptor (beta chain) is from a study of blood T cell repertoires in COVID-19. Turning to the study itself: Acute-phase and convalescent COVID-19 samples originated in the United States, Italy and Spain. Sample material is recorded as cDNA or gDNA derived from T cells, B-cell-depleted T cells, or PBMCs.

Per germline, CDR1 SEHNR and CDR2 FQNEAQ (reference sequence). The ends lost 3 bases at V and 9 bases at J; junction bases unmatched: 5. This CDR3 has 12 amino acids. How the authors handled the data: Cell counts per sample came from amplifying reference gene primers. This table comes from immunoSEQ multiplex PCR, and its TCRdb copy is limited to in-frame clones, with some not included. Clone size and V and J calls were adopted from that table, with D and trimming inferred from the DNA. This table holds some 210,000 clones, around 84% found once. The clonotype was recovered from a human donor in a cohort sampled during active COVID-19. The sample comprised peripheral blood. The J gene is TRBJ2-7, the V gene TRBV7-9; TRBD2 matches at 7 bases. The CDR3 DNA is TGTGCCAGCAGCTTGGAGGGGACTACGCAGTACGTC. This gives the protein CASSLEGTTQYV.